This T cell receptor beta chain was sequenced during a study of blood T cell repertoires in COVID-19. The method was immunoSEQ multiplex PCR; TCRdb's version includes in-frame clones alone and lacks a portion of them. The data contain roughly 97,000 clones, about four fifths of them singletons. The length of the CDR3 is 13 residues. In germline, CDR1 is SQVTM, CDR2 ANQGSEA. Trimming cost V 3 bases and J 0 bases, with 9 bases left between them. The specimen was peripheral blood. The source is a woman aged 80 or older with active or convalescent COVID-19. The gene calls are TRBV29-1 and TRBJ2-7; D gene ambiguous. The CDR3, as DNA: TGCAGCGTTGAGACAACAAGCTCCTACGAGCAGTACTTC. As protein: CSVETTSSYEQYF.